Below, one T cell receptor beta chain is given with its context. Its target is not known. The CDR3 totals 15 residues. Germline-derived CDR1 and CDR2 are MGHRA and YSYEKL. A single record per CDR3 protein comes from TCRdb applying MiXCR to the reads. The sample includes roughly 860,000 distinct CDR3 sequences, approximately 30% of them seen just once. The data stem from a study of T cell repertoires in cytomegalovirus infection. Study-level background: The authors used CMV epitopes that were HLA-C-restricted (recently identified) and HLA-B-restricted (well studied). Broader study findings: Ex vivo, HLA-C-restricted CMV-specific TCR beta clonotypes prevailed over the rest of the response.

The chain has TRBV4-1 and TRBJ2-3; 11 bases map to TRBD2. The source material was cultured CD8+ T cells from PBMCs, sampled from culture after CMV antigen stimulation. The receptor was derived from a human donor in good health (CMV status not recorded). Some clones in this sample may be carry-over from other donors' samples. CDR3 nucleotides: TGCGCAGCTTCTACTAGCGGGGGCTTCACAGATACGCAGTATTTT. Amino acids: CAASTSGGFTDTQYF.